Here is one T cell receptor beta chain with its context. Its specificity is unknown. This CDR3 is also generated by other DNA sequences in the sample. The sample originates from a study of shared clonotypes between healthy human individuals. Study-level information: Three men and a couple of women, aged 18 to 49, were donors.

It was across several immunoSEQ plates that each subset's genomic DNA was evenly split. DNA at about 210 ng, 25,000 to 35,000 T cell genomes, went into sorted-subset replicate PCRs. Here immunoSEQ multiplex PCR was the method, and the copy in TCRdb shows in-frame clones only, minus some. The sample consists of 2 million to 3 million clones, approximately 93% of them appearing once. Per the germline V gene, CDR1 is SEHNR and CDR2 is FQNEAQ (reference sequence). The CDR3 contains 13 residues. Trimming stripped 1 base from V and 0 bases from J, with 3 bases between. Notes on the study in general: Large sequencing depth failed to make sorted-subset sequencing complete, rarefaction showed.

Sequenced input: naive CD4+ T cells from PBMCs. Specified subset: CD45RA+ positively selected. The chain carries TRBV7-9 and TRBJ1-1; D unclear. The sequence was collected from a man younger than 35 in good health. Some clones in this sample may be carry-over from other donors' samples. This chain's CDR3 is CASSLELNTEAFF. Here the CDR3 DNA reads TGTGCCAGCAGCTTAGAGCTGAACACTGAAGCTTTCTTT.